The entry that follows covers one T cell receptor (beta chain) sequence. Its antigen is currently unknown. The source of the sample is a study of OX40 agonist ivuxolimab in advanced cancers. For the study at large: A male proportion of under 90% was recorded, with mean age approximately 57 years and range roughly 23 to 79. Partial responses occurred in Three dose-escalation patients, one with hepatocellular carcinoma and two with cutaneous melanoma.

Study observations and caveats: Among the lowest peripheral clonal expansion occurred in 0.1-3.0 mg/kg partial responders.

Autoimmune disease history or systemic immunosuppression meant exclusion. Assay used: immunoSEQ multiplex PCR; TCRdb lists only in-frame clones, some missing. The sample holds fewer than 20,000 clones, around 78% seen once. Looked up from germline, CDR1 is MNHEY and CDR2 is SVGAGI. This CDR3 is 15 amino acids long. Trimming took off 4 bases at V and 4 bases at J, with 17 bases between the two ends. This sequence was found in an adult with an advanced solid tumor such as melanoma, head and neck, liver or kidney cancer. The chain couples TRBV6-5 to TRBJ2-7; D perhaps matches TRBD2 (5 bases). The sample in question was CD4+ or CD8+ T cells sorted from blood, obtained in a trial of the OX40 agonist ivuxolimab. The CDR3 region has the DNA TGTGCCAGCAGTTCGGACCGGACTTGGCGGTACGAGCAGTACTTC. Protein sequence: CASSSDRTWRYEQYF.